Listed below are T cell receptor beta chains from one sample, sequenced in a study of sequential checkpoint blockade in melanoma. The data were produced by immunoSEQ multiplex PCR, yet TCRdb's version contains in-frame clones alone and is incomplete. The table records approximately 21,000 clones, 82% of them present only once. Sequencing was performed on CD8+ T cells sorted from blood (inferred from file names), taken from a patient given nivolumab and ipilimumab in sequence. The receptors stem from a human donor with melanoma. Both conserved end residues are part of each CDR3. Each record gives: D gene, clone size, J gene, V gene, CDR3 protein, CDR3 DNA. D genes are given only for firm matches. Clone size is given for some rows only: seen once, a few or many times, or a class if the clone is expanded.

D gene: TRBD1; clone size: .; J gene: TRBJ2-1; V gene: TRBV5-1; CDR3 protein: CASSSSGTAYNGQFF; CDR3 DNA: TGCGCCAGCAGCTCCTCCGGGACAGCTTACAATGGGCAGTTCTTC
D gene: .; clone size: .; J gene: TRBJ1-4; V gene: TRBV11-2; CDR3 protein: CASSSGLANEKLFF; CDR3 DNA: TGTGCCAGCAGTTCAGGGTTGGCTAATGAAAAACTGTTTTTT
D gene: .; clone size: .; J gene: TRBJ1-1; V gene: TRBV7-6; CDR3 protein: CASSKRGRDTEAFF; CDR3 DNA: TGTGCCAGCAGCAAGCGGGGGAGGGACACTGAAGCTTTCTTT
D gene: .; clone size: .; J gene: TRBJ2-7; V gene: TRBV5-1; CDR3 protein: CASSLLAGNTYEQYF; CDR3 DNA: TGCGCCAGCAGCTTGCTGGCAGGGAATACCTACGAGCAGTACTTC
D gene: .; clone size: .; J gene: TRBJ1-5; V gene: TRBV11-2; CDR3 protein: CASSLDRDQPQHF; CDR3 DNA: TGTGCCAGCAGCTTAGATCGGGATCAGCCCCAGCATTTT
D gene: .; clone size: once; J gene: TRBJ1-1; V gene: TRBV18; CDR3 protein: CATSSDRNTEAFF; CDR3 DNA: TGTGCCACCTCTTCGGACAGAAACACTGAAGCTTTCTTT
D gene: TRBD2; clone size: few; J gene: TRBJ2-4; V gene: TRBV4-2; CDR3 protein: CASSQVAGAERTKNIQYF; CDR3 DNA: TGTGCCAGCAGCCAAGTTGCGGGAGCTGAGAGGACCAAAAACATTCAGTACTTC
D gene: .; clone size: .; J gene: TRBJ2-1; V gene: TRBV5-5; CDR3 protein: CASSRDSSYNEQFF; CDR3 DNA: TGTGCCAGCTCCCGGGACTCCTCCTACAATGAGCAGTTCTTC
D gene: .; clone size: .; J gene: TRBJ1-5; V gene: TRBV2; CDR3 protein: CASSVKGDQPQHF; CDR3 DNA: TGTGCCAGCAGTGTAAAAGGGGATCAGCCCCAGCATTTT
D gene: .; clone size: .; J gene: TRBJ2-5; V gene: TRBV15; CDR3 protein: CATSRESGGGKTQYF; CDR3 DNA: TGTGCCACCAGCAGAGAAAGCGGAGGGGGCAAGACCCAGTACTTC